Below are 7 T cell receptor beta chains sequenced from a single sample in a study of T cells expressing NK-cell markers. TCRdb reanalyzed the 5' RACE reads and collapses them to one entry per CDR3 protein, without DNA. This table lists about 460,000 distinct CDR3 sequences. The material sequenced was blood T cells: a sorted CD56 or NKG2C T cell subset, CD4+ or CD8+ T cells, or bulk PBMC T cells (not recorded which). All receptors derive from a woman aged 50 to 60 in good health.

The CDR3 sequence: CASSLQGRGRYEQFF. The gene calls are TRBV5-6 and TRBJ2-1; TCRdb proposes TRBD1, but this gene call is untestable without DNA. Germline loops: CDR1 SGHDT, CDR2 YYEEEE. This CDR3 spans 15 amino acids.

The rearrangement links TRBV7-3 to TRBJ2-5. From germline, CDR1 is SGHTA and CDR2 FQGTGA. The CDR3 spans 13 residues. This CDR3 reads CASSLLYQETQYF.

This rearrangement joins TRBV11-2 to TRBJ1-1; TCRdb gives TRBD1 as the D gene, but with no DNA this cannot be confirmed. There are 16 residues in the CDR3. In germline, CDR1 is SGHAT, CDR2 FQNNGV. CDR3: CASSAPRDRVDTEAFF. The full variable domain, completed using reference TRBV11-2 and TRBJ1-1, is EAGVAQSPRYKIIEKRQSVAFWCNPISGHATLYWYQQILGQGPKLLIQFQNNGVVDDSQLPKDRFSAERLKGVDSTLKIQPAKLEDSAVYLCASSAPRDRVDTEAFFGQGTRLTVV.

J is TRBJ1-1 and V is TRBV4-2. The CDR3 is 15 residues long. Per the germline V gene, CDR1 is LGHNA and CDR2 is YNFKEQ. CDR3: CASSQSLGGLLRAFF.

This chain joins TRBV7-9 and TRBJ2-1; the TCRdb D gene call, TRBD2, has no DNA to confirm it. Germline V gene data show CDR1 as SEHNR and CDR2 as FQNEAQ (reference sequence). CDR3 length: 15 amino acids. This chain's CDR3 is CASRAGRDSYNEQFF.

V usage is TRBV18 and J usage is TRBJ1-1; the TCRdb D gene call, TRBD1, has no DNA to confirm it. CDR3 length equals 15 residues. Germline CDR1 and CDR2: KGHSH and LQKENI. The CDR3 is CASSIADSLNTEAFF. The whole variable domain, filled in from reference TRBV18 and TRBJ1-1, reads NAGVMQNPRHLVRRRGQEARLRCSPMKGHSHVYWYRQLPEEGLKFMVYLQKENIIDESGMPKERFSAEFPKEGPSILRIQQVVRGDSAAYFCASSIADSLNTEAFFGQGTRLTVV.

V gene TRBV2 combines with J gene TRBJ2-7; there is no DNA to check the TCRdb D call of TRBD2. The CDR3 totals 13 residues. Germline CDR1 and CDR2: SNHLY and FYNNEI. The CDR3 protein is CASGGALSYEQYF.